The 28 T cell receptor beta chains in this list originate from one sample, sequenced in a study of blood T cell repertoires in COVID-19. Generated by immunoSEQ multiplex PCR, the TCRdb table keeps only in-frame clones and is missing some. The sample yields about 98,000 clones, about 80% seen once. The sequenced material came from peripheral blood. The receptors were sampled from a man between 65 and 80 years old with acute or convalescent COVID-19.

The rearrangement links TRBV14 to TRBJ2-7, with 8 bases fitting TRBD2. V was clipped by 1 base and J by 1 base; unmatched bases: 3. The CDR3 totals 15 residues. Germline CDR1 is SGHDN and CDR2 is FVKESK. The CDR3: CASSQAGTRSYEQYF. The CDR3 nucleotides read TGTGCCAGCAGCCAAGCGGGGACTAGGTCCTACGAGCAGTACTTC.

The chain employs TRBV27 and TRBJ2-7; TRBD2 matches 9 bases. Per germline, CDR1 MNHEY and CDR2 SMNVEV (reference sequence). This CDR3 is built from 14 residues. Unmatched junction bases numbered 6, after V lost 4 bases and J lost 5 bases. CDR3 in DNA: TGTGCCAGCAGTTCTGGACTAGCGCCCCACGAGCAGTACTTC. Translated, it gives CASSSGLAPHEQYF.

This sequence joins TRBV5-1 and TRBJ2-5, with D possibly being TRBD2 (6 bases). The CDR3 is 14 amino acids. V dropped 4 bases and J dropped 1 base, with 11 bases sitting between them. Looked up from germline, CDR1 is SGHRS and CDR2 is YFSETQ. CDR3 sequence reads: CASSVTSSQETQYF. CDR3 coding DNA: TGCGCCAGCAGCGTGACTAGTAGCCAAGAGACCCAGTACTTC.

J is TRBJ2-5 and V is TRBV7-2; D is possibly TRBD2 (5 bases). Trimming shortened V by 5 bases and J by 2 bases, and 15 bases separated the two germline ends. The germline CDR1 and CDR2 sequences are SGHTA and FQGNSA. This CDR3 comprises 15 residues. The CDR3 coding sequence is TGTGCCAGCAGCCGTAGTGGCGGGCCGCAAGAGACCCAGTACTTC. This codes for CASSRSGGPQETQYF.

This CDR3 reads CASSSRYYEQYF. The CDR3 DNA follows: TGTGCCAGCAGCTCCCGGTACTACGAGCAGTACTTC. The rearrangement uses TRBV11-1 and TRBJ2-7; D unresolved. V lost 4 bases and J lost 3, with 7 bases in between. The V gene's germline CDR1 is SGHAT and CDR2 FQDESV (reference sequence). The length of the CDR3 is 12 residues.

V usage is TRBV2 and J usage is TRBJ1-2, with 8 bases fitting TRBD1. This CDR3 has 13 residues. Trimming cost V 4 bases and J 2 bases; bases outside gene matches: 0. Germline V gives CDR1 SNHLY, CDR2 FYNNEI. This chain's CDR3 is CASSGQGNYGYTF. In DNA, the CDR3 is TGTGCCAGCAGTGGACAGGGGAACTATGGCTACACCTTC.

The genes are TRBV24-1 and TRBJ2-1; 9 nucleotides match TRBD2. The CDR3 contains 15 residues. J gave up 8 bases and V 7 bases, and 11 bases lay outside the gene matches. CDR1 and CDR2 (germline): KGHDR, SFDVKD. CDR3 in DNA: TGTGCCACCAGGTCCGGGACTAGCTTTGTCGATGAGCAGTTCTTC. This sequence encodes CATRSGTSFVDEQFF.

The V call is TRBV6-5, the J call TRBJ2-7, with D unclear. CDR3 length: 13 residues. V dropped 6 bases and J dropped 7 bases, with 16 bases sitting between them. Germline CDR1 reads MNHEY; CDR2 reads SVGAGI. CDR3 nucleotides: TGTGCCAGCAGACAGACCGCCAAACTGGAGCAGTACTTC. It translates to CASRQTAKLEQYF.

V and J are TRBV27 and TRBJ2-5, with TRBD2 matching over 8 bases. CDR1 is MNHEY, CDR2 SMNVEV, per germline (reference sequence). Trimming at V came to 5 bases and at J to 1 base, leaving 12 bases not matched to a gene. The CDR3 spans 17 residues. In nucleotides, the CDR3 is TGTGCCAGCAGTCCGCTGGGGGCGGGAGGTGCCCAAGAGACCCAGTACTTC. Its protein is CASSPLGAGGAQETQYF.

V gene TRBV12-3 or TRBV12-4 combines with J gene TRBJ2-3, with TRBD2 matching 8 bases. The CDR3 sequence is 12 residues long. The J segment lost 6 bases and the V segment lost 6 bases, leaving 2 bases of the junction unmatched. The chain's CDR3 is CASSSSGDTQYF. The CDR3 DNA reads TGTGCCAGCAGCTCTAGCGGGGATACGCAGTATTTT.

V and J are TRBV7-9 and TRBJ2-1, with 7 bases fitting TRBD1. Germline CDR1 and CDR2: SEHNR and FQNEAQ (reference sequence). The CDR3 runs 13 residues. V lost 3 bases, J lost 8 bases, and 4 bases stayed unmatched. Here the CDR3 DNA reads TGTGCCAGCAGCTTTAAACAGGGGTATGAGCAGTTCTTC. Translated, it gives CASSFKQGYEQFF.

This chain uses TRBV27 with TRBJ2-5, with 11 bases aligning to TRBD2. The CDR3 sequence is 18 residues long. The germline V gene encodes CDR1 MNHEY and CDR2 SMNVEV (reference sequence). The V segment lost 5 bases and the J segment 5 bases; nucleotides outside the gene matches: 16. The CDR3 spells CASSHLFVSGRAEETQYF. DNA of the CDR3: TGTGCCAGCAGTCACTTATTCGTTAGCGGGAGGGCCGAGGAGACCCAGTACTTC.

In this sample, this clone turned up a few times. V gene TRBV29-1 combines with J gene TRBJ1-5, with 7 bases lining up with TRBD1. CDR1 SQVTM and CDR2 ANQGSEA come from the germline V gene. The CDR3 runs 13 residues. The V gene end was trimmed by 4 bases and the J gene end by 4 bases; junction bases not matched to a gene: 4. CDR3 residues: CSVGNRGNQPQHF. DNA for the CDR3: TGCAGCGTTGGTAACAGGGGTAATCAGCCCCAGCATTTT.

This chain's CDR3 is CAWSARQGPINYGYTF. The CDR3, as DNA: TGTGCCTGGAGTGCACGACAGGGCCCCATTAACTATGGCTACACCTTC. V usage is TRBV30 and J usage is TRBJ1-2; 7 positions agree with TRBD1. The CDR3 contains 16 residues. V was clipped by 1 base and J by 1 base; unmatched bases: 9. Germline CDR1 GTSNPN, CDR2 SVGIG (reference sequence). The full variable domain, rest sourced from reference TRBV30 and TRBJ1-2, is SQTIHQWPATLVQPVGSPLSLECTVEGTSNPNLYWYRQAAGRGLQLLFYSVGIGQISSEVPQNLSASRPQDRQFILSSKKLLLSDSGFYLCAWSARQGPINYGYTFGSGTRLTVV.

In its sample, this clone was seen a few times. CDR3 residues: CASSPVGGTNYGYTF. The DNA for the CDR3 is TGTGCCAGCTCACCAGTCGGGGGGACCAACTATGGCTACACCTTC. The chain has TRBV18 and TRBJ1-2, with D possibly TRBD1 on 5 matching bases. CDR3 length: 15 residues. Germline V lookup: CDR1 KGHSH, CDR2 LQKENI. V shed 2 bases and J shed 2 bases, with 12 bases lying between them. Together with reference TRBV18 and TRBJ1-2, the CDR3 gives the full variable domain: NAGVMQNPRHLVRRRGQEARLRCSPMKGHSHVYWYRQLPEEGLKFMVYLQKENIIDESGMPKERFSAEFPKEGPSILRIQQVVRGDSAAYFCASSPVGGTNYGYTFGSGTRLTVV.

The chain has TRBV5-1 and TRBJ2-3; tentatively, D is TRBD2 (5 bases). V lost 0 bases, J lost 2 bases, and 16 bases lay in between. In germline, CDR1 is SGHRS, CDR2 YFSETQ. CDR3 length: 17 residues. This chain's CDR3 is CASSLGRSLAVTDTQYF. The CDR3 DNA sequence: TGCGCCAGCAGCTTGGGGAGGAGTTTAGCTGTCACAGATACGCAGTATTTT.

The rearrangement links TRBV5-1 to TRBJ2-5, with 7 bases aligning to TRBD2. The J segment lost 2 bases and the V segment lost 4 bases, leaving 8 bases of the junction unmatched. The CDR3 consists of 15 residues. Germline-derived CDR1 and CDR2 are SGHRS and YFSETQ. The CDR3 here is CASSVRGGEQETQYF. CDR3 in DNA: TGCGCCAGCAGCGTAAGGGGAGGGGAACAAGAGACCCAGTACTTC.

This chain uses TRBV12-3 or TRBV12-4 with TRBJ2-7; 7 nucleotides match TRBD2. The V segment lost 5 bases and the J segment 4 bases; nucleotides outside the gene matches: 5. The CDR3 consists of 13 residues. The CDR3 coding sequence is TGTGCCAGCAGTCGGGACTACCTTTACGAGCAGTACTTC. Amino acids: CASSRDYLYEQYF.

The V call is TRBV28, the J call TRBJ1-4; 10 bases fit TRBD1. The germline CDR1 and CDR2 sequences are MDHEN and SYDVKM. There are 13 residues in the CDR3. The junction had 5 bases not matched to a gene; V was cut back by 10 bases and J by 6 bases. The CDR3 DNA is TGTGCCACCATGACAGGGGGCTATGAAAAACTGTTTTTT. Protein: CATMTGGYEKLFF.

This clone was seen only a few times. The chain combines TRBV28 with TRBJ2-1; no clear D. Germline V gene sequence: CDR1 MDHEN, CDR2 SYDVKM. CDR3 size: 16 residues. Trimming cost V 7 bases and J 1 base, with 17 bases left between them. Written as DNA, the CDR3 is TGTGCCAGCAAGCGTCAGTGGATTTTTTCCTACAATGAGCAGTTCTTC. It codes for CASKRQWIFSYNEQFF.

The CDR3 loop reads CASKLVDPPYEQYF. The CDR3 bases are TGTGCCAGCAAACTAGTGGACCCCCCCTACGAGCAGTACTTC. J is TRBJ2-7 and V is TRBV6-5; maybe TRBD2 (5 bases). CDR1 MNHEY and CDR2 SVGAGI come from the germline V gene. The length of the CDR3 is 14 residues. Trimming left V 7 bases short and J 2 bases short, with 15 bases between.

This chain uses TRBV2 with TRBJ1-5; D perhaps matches TRBD1 (5 bases). Trimming took off 4 bases at V and 0 bases at J, with 10 bases between the two ends. The CDR3 has 15 residues. The germline V gene has CDR1 SNHLY and CDR2 FYNNEI. CDR3 sequence reads: CASSVGAYSNQPQHF. The CDR3 DNA follows: TGTGCCAGCAGTGTAGGGGCCTATAGCAATCAGCCCCAGCATTTT.

The CDR3 loop is CASSLASTGVGETQYF. In DNA, the CDR3 is TGCGCCAGCAGCTTGGCTAGCACAGGGGTGGGCGAGACCCAGTACTTC. V usage is TRBV5-1 and J usage is TRBJ2-5, with 7 bases aligning to TRBD1. With 0 bases clipped from V and 5 bases from J, the junction kept 10 bases outside the gene matches. The germline CDR1 and CDR2 sequences are SGHRS and YFSETQ. This CDR3 has 16 residues. Full variable domain (rest looked up from reference TRBV5-1 and TRBJ2-5): KAGVTQTPRYLIKTRGQQVTLSCSPISGHRSVSWYQQTPGQGLQFLFEYFSETQRNKGNFPGRFSGRQFSNSRSEMNVSTLELGDSALYLCASSLASTGVGETQYFGPGTRLLVL.

The chain combines TRBV7-2 with TRBJ1-2, with 7 bases identical to TRBD1. CDR3 size: 14 residues. Looked up from germline, CDR1 is SGHTA and CDR2 is FQGNSA. After removal of 3 bases from V and 6 bases from J, the junction contained 7 bases not matched to a gene. CDR3 nucleotide sequence: TGTGCCAGCAGCTTTAAACAGGGGAGCGATGGCTACACCTTC. This gives the protein CASSFKQGSDGYTF.

The V and J genes are TRBV10-3 and TRBJ2-5; 11 bases map to TRBD2. Germline trimming cut 5 bases from V and 4 bases from J; bases unmatched to any gene: 6. CDR3 length: 15 residues. CDR1 ENHRY and CDR2 SYGVKD come from the germline V gene. CDR3 region: CAISQLAGDGETQYF. In nucleotides, the CDR3 is TGTGCCATCAGTCAACTAGCGGGAGATGGAGAGACCCAGTACTTC.

The rearrangement links TRBV5-1 to TRBJ1-1, with unresolved D. In germline, CDR1 is SGHRS, CDR2 YFSETQ. The CDR3 extends over 14 amino acids. The germline V and J ends were trimmed by 0 bases and 2 bases, with 8 bases remaining between them. The CDR3 spells CASSLVLLNTEAFF. Written as DNA, the CDR3 is TGCGCCAGCAGCTTGGTCCTATTAAACACTGAAGCTTTCTTT.

The CDR3 coding sequence is TGTGCCAGCGCCAAGGGGGAGGGGTACTCCTACAATGAGCAGTTCTTC. The encoded protein is CASAKGEGYSYNEQFF. This chain connects TRBV27 to TRBJ2-1; D is perhaps TRBD2 (7 bases). The CDR3 has 16 amino acids. Germline V gives CDR1 MNHEY, CDR2 SMNVEV (reference sequence). The V and J ends lost 8 bases and 0 bases respectively, with 17 bases between them.

This chain uses TRBV7-9 with TRBJ2-1, with a possible D match to TRBD2 (5 bases). Trimming pared 5 bases from V and 5 bases from J, leaving 19 bases between. Germline V gives CDR1 SEHNR, CDR2 FQNEAQ (reference sequence). The CDR3 covers 16 residues. This chain's CDR3 is CASSAAPQRPHNEQFF. DNA for the CDR3: TGTGCCAGCAGCGCGGCTCCCCAGCGGCCCCACAATGAGCAGTTCTTC.